This entry lists 8 T cell receptor beta chains sequenced from one sample in a study of T cell responses to AZD1222 COVID-19 vaccine. Method: immunoSEQ multiplex PCR; TCRdb's copy keeps in-frame clones and lacks some. The profile covers some 170,000 clones, with around 94% appearing a single time and less than 3% taken by the ten largest. Sequencing was performed on peripheral blood, taken on day 0 of AZD1222 vaccination. The receptors shown here come from an adult in good health.

V gene TRBV25-1 combines with J gene TRBJ1-3; D call uncertain. The CDR3 has 14 amino acids. Per the germline V gene, CDR1 is MGHDK and CDR2 is SYGVNS. V lost 3 bases to trimming and J lost 1 base, with 7 bases between them. The CDR3 sequence: CASSEAGSGNTIYF. Here the CDR3 DNA reads TGTGCCAGCAGTGAGGCGGGGTCTGGAAACACCATATATTTT. The whole variable domain, filled in from reference TRBV25-1 and TRBJ1-3, reads EADIYQTPRYLVIGTGKKITLECSQTMGHDKMYWYQQDPGMELHLIHYSYGVNSTEKGDLSSESTVSRIRTEHFPLTLESARPSHTSQYLCASSEAGSGNTIYFGEGSWLTVV.

The CDR3 DNA follows: TGTGCCAGCAGCTCCGACAGACCCGACAAGCAGTTCTTC. It is translated as CASSSDRPDKQFF. The rearrangement uses TRBV11-2 and TRBJ2-1, with TRBD1 as a possible D gene (5 bases). Germline CDR1 reads SGHAT; CDR2 reads FQNNGV. The CDR3 contains 13 residues. V was shortened by 4 bases and J by 11 bases, with 15 bases between the two germline ends.

The CDR3 reads CAWGPGLAGERNEQFF. The CDR3 DNA is TGTGCCTGGGGACCGGGACTAGCGGGAGAGCGGAATGAGCAGTTCTTC. The rearrangement joins TRBV30 to TRBJ2-1; 14 nucleotides line up with TRBD2. J was trimmed by 7 bases and V by 5 bases; bases with no gene match: 10. There are 16 residues in the CDR3. Per germline, CDR1 GTSNPN and CDR2 SVGIG (reference sequence).

This chain joins TRBV12-3 or TRBV12-4 and TRBJ2-7, with D perhaps assigned TRBD1 or TRBD2 (5 bases each). The CDR3 extends over 10 amino acids. V lost 8 bases and J 4 bases, leaving 6 bases between the germline ends. The CDR3 nucleotides are TGTGCCAGCGGGGGATACGAGCAGTACTTC. Residues: CASGGYEQYF.

V is TRBV12-5 and J is TRBJ1-1; no clear D gene. With 5 bases removed from V and 5 bases from J, the gap between germline ends came to 9 bases. Germline lookup yields CDR1 LGHNT and CDR2 FRNRAP. CDR3 length: 12 residues. CDR3 sequence reads: CASGLVITEAFF. The CDR3 nucleotides read TGTGCTAGTGGTCTTGTTATTACTGAAGCTTTCTTT.

This rearrangement joins TRBV27 to TRBJ2-3, with TRBD2 matching 9 bases. This CDR3 region has 16 residues. CDR1 MNHEY and CDR2 SMNVEV come from the germline V gene (reference sequence). J lost 3 bases, V lost 2 bases, and 6 bases had no gene match. CDR3 bases: TGTGCCAGCAGTTTAAGGCGCGGGAGGGGAACAGATACGCAGTATTTT. Its translation: CASSLRRGRGTDTQYF.

V is TRBV11-1 and J is TRBJ1-5; 7 bases are shared with TRBD1. The V gene's germline CDR1 is SGHAT and CDR2 FQDESV (reference sequence). V shed 1 base and J 8 bases; nucleotides not matched to a gene: 5. The CDR3 is 14 residues long. In DNA, the CDR3 is TGTGCCAGCAGCTTAGGAGGGGGCACGGAGCCCCAGCATTTT. This sequence encodes CASSLGGGTEPQHF. Together with reference TRBV11-1 and TRBJ1-5, the CDR3 gives the full variable domain: EAEVAQSPRYKITEKSQAVAFWCDPISGHATLYWYRQILGQGPELLVQFQDESVVDDSQLPKDRFSAERLKGVDSTLKIQPAELGDSAMYLCASSLGGGTEPQHFGDGTRLSIL.

The chain employs TRBV13 and TRBJ2-5; TRBD2 might be the D (5 bases). Germline-derived CDR1 and CDR2 are PRHDT and FYEKMQ (reference sequence). The V end was cut by 4 bases, the J end by 1 base, with 16 bases between. The CDR3 is 16 residues long. The CDR3 DNA reads TGTGCCAGCAGCTCTACTGGACGGGGATTCCAAGAGACCCAGTACTTC. It yields the protein CASSSTGRGFQETQYF. The full variable domain, rest sourced from reference TRBV13 and TRBJ2-5, is AAGVIQSPRHLIKEKRETATLKCYPIPRHDTVYWYQQGPGQDPQFLISFYEKMQSDKGSIPDRFSAQQFSDYHSELNMSSLELGDSALYFCASSSTGRGFQETQYFGPGTRLLVL.